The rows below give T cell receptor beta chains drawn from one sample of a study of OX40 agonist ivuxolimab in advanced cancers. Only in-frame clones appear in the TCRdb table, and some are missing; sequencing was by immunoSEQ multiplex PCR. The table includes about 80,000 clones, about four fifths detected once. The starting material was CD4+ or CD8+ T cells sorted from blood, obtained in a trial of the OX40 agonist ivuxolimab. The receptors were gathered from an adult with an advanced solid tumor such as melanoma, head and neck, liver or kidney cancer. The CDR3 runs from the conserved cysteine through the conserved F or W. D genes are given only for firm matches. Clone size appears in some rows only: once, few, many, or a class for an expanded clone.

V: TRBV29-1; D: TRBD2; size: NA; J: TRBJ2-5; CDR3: CSVRLAGETQYF; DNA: TGCAGCGTCAGACTAGCGGGAGAGACCCAGTACTTC
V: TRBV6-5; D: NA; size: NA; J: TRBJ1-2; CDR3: CASSKEQGIGYTF; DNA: TGTGCCAGCAGTAAAGAACAGGGAATTGGCTACACCTTC
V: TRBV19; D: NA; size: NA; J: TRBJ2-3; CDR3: CASRTDGTDTQYF; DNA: TGTGCCAGTAGGACCGACGGCACAGATACGCAGTATTTT
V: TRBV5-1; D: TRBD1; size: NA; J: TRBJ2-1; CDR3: CASSLVLATGGNEQFF; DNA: TGCGCCAGCAGCTTGGTACTAGCTACAGGGGGCAATGAGCAGTTCTTC
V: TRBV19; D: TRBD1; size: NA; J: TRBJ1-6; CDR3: CASSIEVGQGNSPLHF; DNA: TGTGCCAGTAGTATAGAGGTCGGACAGGGGAATTCACCCCTCCACTTT
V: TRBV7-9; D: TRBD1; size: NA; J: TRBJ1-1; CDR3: CASSISWDSDTEAFF; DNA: TGTGCCAGCAGCATCTCTTGGGACAGCGACACTGAAGCTTTCTTT
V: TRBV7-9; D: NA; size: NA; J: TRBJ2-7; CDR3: CASSSTTGQGGYEQYF; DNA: TGTGCCAGCAGCTCCACCACGGGCCAGGGTGGTTACGAGCAGTACTTC
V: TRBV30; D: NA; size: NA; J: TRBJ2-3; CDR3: CAWSEGSATDTQYF; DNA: TGTGCCTGGAGTGAAGGATCGGCCACAGATACGCAGTATTTT
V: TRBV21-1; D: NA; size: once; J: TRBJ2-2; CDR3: CASSKPSSSGELFF; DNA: TGTGCCAGCAGCAAACCTTCTTCATCCGGGGAGCTGTTTTTT
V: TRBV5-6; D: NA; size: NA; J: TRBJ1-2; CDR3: CASSLAGSPVNYGYTF; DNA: TGTGCCAGCAGCTTGGCCGGTTCACCAGTTAACTACGGCTACACCTTC
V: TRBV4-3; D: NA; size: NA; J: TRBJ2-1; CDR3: CASSQGAFGNSYNEQFF; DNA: TGCGCCAGCAGCCAAGGCGCTTTCGGGAACTCCTACAATGAGCAGTTCTTC
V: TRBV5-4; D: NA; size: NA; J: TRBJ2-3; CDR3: CASSPASTDTQYF; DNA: TGTGCCAGCAGCCCGGCCAGCACAGATACGCAGTATTTT
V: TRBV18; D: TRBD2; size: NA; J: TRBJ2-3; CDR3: CASSPLTSDGTDTQYF; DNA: TGTGCCAGCTCACCTTTGACTAGCGATGGGACAGATACGCAGTATTTT
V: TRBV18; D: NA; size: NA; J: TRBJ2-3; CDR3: CASSRLVEGPDTQYF; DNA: TGTGCCAGCTCAAGACTGGTCGAGGGGCCAGATACGCAGTATTTT
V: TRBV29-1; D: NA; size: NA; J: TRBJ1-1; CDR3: CSGGRVEVTEAFF; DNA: TGCAGCGGCGGCCGGGTCGAGGTTACTGAAGCTTTCTTT
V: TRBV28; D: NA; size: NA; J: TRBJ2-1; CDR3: CASSSPQSREFF; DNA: TGTGCCAGCAGTTCTCCCCAATCCCGGGAGTTCTTC
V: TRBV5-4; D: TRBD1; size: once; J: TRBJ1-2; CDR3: CASSLALQGTYGYTF; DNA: TGTGCCAGCAGCTTGGCCCTACAGGGGACCTATGGCTACACCTTC
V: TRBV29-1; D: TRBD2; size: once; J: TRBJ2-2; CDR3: CSASTSGSTGELFF; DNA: TGCAGCGCCTCGACTAGCGGGTCCACCGGGGAGCTGTTTTTT
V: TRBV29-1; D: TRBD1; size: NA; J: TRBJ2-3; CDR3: CSAEGDSVTDTQYF; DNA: TGCAGCGCCGAAGGGGACAGCGTTACAGATACGCAGTATTTT
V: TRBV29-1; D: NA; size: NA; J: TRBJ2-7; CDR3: CSARRGSSYEQYF; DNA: TGCAGCGCCCGCCGAGGGTCCTCCTACGAGCAGTACTTC
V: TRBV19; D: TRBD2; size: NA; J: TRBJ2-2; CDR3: CASSIGAGVRTGELFF; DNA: TGTGCCAGTAGTATAGGGGCGGGGGTGCGTACCGGGGAGCTGTTTTTT
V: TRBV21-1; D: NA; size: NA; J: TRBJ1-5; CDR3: CASRGQGASNQPQHF; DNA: TGTGCCAGCAGAGGGCAGGGGGCGAGCAATCAGCCCCAGCATTTT
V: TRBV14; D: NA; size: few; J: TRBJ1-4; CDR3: CASSPLSVATNEKLFF; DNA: TGTGCCAGCAGCCCGCTTTCTGTGGCAACTAATGAAAAACTGTTTTTT